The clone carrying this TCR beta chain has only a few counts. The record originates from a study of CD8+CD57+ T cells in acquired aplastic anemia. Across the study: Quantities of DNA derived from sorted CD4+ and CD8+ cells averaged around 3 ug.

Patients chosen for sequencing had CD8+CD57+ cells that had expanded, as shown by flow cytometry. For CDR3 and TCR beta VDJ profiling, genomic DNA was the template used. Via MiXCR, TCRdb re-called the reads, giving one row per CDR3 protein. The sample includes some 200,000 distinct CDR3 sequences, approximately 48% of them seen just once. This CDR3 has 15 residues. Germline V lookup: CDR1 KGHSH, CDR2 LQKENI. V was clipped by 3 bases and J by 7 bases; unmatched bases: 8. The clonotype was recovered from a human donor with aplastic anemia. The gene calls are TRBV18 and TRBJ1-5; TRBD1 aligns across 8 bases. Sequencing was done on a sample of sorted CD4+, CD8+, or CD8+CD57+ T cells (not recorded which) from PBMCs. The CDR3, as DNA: TGTGCCAGCTCACCGAGTGGACAGGGCGGGCAGCCCCAGCATTTT. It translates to CASSPSGQGGQPQHF.